Below, 11 T cell receptor beta chains from the same sample are listed, as sequenced in a study of cytomegalovirus exposure and HLA in healthy donors. The PCR contained 60 Vbeta and 13 Jbeta primers. The protocol was immunoSEQ multiplex PCR, while the TCRdb copy is restricted to in-frame clones and leaves out a portion. The repertoire has about 86,000 clones, 70% to 80% of them found once; the top ten carry around 8%. The sequenced sample consisted of PBMCs. The receptors shown here come from a man aged 60 to 75 in good health and CMV-seronegative.

The chain links TRBV6-6 to TRBJ2-7; 7 positions match TRBD1. This CDR3 contains 15 residues. Unmatched junction bases numbered 11, after V lost 6 bases and J lost 3 bases. Germline V gives CDR1 MNHNY, CDR2 SVGAGI (reference sequence). The CDR3 coding sequence is TGTGCCAGCAGAATGGGACAGAGGACAGACTACGAGCAGTACTTC. Amino acid sequence: CASRMGQRTDYEQYF.

This chain links TRBV6-5 with TRBJ1-2, with 7 nucleotides matching TRBD1. Trimming took 6 bases from V and 5 from J; bases not matched to a gene: 12. Germline-derived CDR1 and CDR2 are MNHEY and SVGAGI. The CDR3 runs to 15 residues. The CDR3, as DNA: TGTGCCAGCAGGGGGCTTGAGACAGGGAGTTATGGCTACACCTTC. It specifies CASRGLETGSYGYTF.

The chain recombines TRBV2 with TRBJ1-5; 9 bases align to TRBD1. The CDR3 runs to 15 residues. Germline-derived CDR1 and CDR2 are SNHLY and FYNNEI. The V and J ends lost 3 bases and 3 bases, in that order; junction bases with no gene match: 3. Here the CDR3 DNA reads TGTGCCAGCAGTGACAGGACAGGGGACAATCAGCCCCAGCATTTT. As protein: CASSDRTGDNQPQHF. The whole variable domain, filled in from reference TRBV2 and TRBJ1-5, reads EPEVTQTPSHQVTQMGQEVILRCVPISNHLYFYWYRQILGQKVEFLVSFYNNEISEKSEIFDDQFSVERPDGSNFTLKIRSTKLEDSAMYFCASSDRTGDNQPQHFGDGTRLSIL.

The chain carries TRBV5-8 and TRBJ2-7, with D uncertain. The V and J ends lost 2 bases and 0 bases respectively, with 9 bases between them. The CDR3 extends over 14 amino acids. Germline V gene sequence: CDR1 SGHTS, CDR2 YDEGEE. The CDR3 sequence: CASSFAVSSYEQYF. Written as DNA, the CDR3 is TGTGCCAGCAGCTTTGCCGTGAGCTCCTACGAGCAGTACTTC. Using reference TRBV5-8 and TRBJ2-7 for the parts outside the CDR3, the full variable domain is EAGVTQSPTHLIKTRGQQATLRCSPISGHTSVYWYQQALGLGLQFLLWYDEGEERNRGNFPPRFSGRQFPNYSSELNVNALELEDSALYLCASSFAVSSYEQYFGPGTRLTVT.

The V and J genes are TRBV7-9 and TRBJ2-1; possibly TRBD1 for D (5 bases). The CDR3 is made up of 13 amino acids. Deletions cut 3 bases from V and 4 bases from J, with 7 bases between. From germline, CDR1 is SEHNR and CDR2 FQNEAQ (reference sequence). The CDR3 region is CASSLTEYNEQFF. The CDR3 nucleotides are TGTGCCAGCAGCTTGACAGAGTACAATGAGCAGTTCTTC. The variable domain in full, with the rest retrieved from reference TRBV7-9 and TRBJ2-1, is DTGVSQNPRHKITKRGQNVTFRCDPISEHNRLYWYRQTLGQGPEFLTYFQNEAQLEKSRLLSDRFSAERPKGSFSTLEIQRTEQGDSAMYLCASSLTEYNEQFFGPGTRLTVL.

The chain recombines TRBV5-4 with TRBJ2-5; D is undetermined. Trimming pared 3 bases from V and 3 bases from J, leaving 9 bases between. The CDR3 is 13 amino acids. In germline, CDR1 is SGHNT, CDR2 YYREEE (reference sequence). CDR3 loop: CASSSPTEETQYF. For the CDR3, the DNA is TGTGCCAGCAGCTCACCCACAGAAGAGACCCAGTACTTC.

As to this clone: Other DNA sequences of this sample code for an identical CDR3. The V and J genes are TRBV5-1 and TRBJ1-1; D gene uncertain. This CDR3 spans 14 amino acids. Germline lookup yields CDR1 SGHRS and CDR2 YFSETQ. Trimming took 1 base from V and 4 from J, leaving 11 bases between them. CDR3 bases: TGCGCCAGCAGCTTGAGTCAGGTTGGCACTGAAGCTTTCTTT. Its protein product is CASSLSQVGTEAFF.

This rearrangement joins TRBV7-2 to TRBJ2-7; weak D call: TRBD2 (5 bases). Trimming removed 5 bases from V and 5 bases from J, with 10 bases in between. CDR3 length equals 12 residues. Germline CDR1 reads SGHTA; CDR2 reads FQGNSA. The CDR3 loop reads CASSRRDDEQYF. CDR3 DNA: TGTGCCAGCAGCCGCCGGGATGACGAGCAGTACTTC.

The chain is built from TRBV5-6 and TRBJ2-7; 7 bases map to TRBD1. The ends lost 3 bases at V and 0 bases at J; junction bases unmatched: 6. This CDR3 contains 15 residues. Germline-derived CDR1 and CDR2 are SGHDT and YYEEEE. The CDR3 sequence: CASSSYRGNSYEQYF. In DNA form, the CDR3 reads TGTGCCAGCAGCTCCTACAGGGGAAACTCCTACGAGCAGTACTTC.

This clone was detected once. The J gene is TRBJ2-5, the V gene TRBV18; a weak D match, TRBD1 (6 bases). Germline values: CDR1 KGHSH, CDR2 LQKENI. The V end lost 4 bases, the J end lost 0 bases, and 15 bases lay between the germline ends. CDR3 size: 16 residues. The CDR3 nucleotides read TGTGCCAGCTCACGCCGGGACACCGGGTACCAAGAGACCCAGTACTTC. It codes for CASSRRDTGYQETQYF.

The genes are TRBV9 and TRBJ2-3, with 13 bases lining up with TRBD2. After removal of 7 bases from V and 2 bases from J, the junction contained 1 base not matched to a gene. This CDR3 has 14 residues. The germline gives CDR1 SGDLS, CDR2 YYNGEE. CDR3 residues: CASGTSGTTDTQYF. CDR3 coding DNA: TGTGCCAGCGGGACTAGCGGGACCACAGATACGCAGTATTTT.